This T cell receptor beta chain was captured in a study of memory CD4+ T cells and cytomegalovirus serostatus. General study points: Each of approximately 73 CMV-associated TCRbeta sequences occurred in one to five individuals.

In the study's own analysis: After removing out-of-frame reads, around 2 million distinct TCRbeta sequences remained. Libraries were prepared by immunoSEQ multiplex PCR; TCRdb keeps only in-frame clonotypes and omits some of them. The V and J calls and clone size are taken from that table; D and trimming were inferred from the DNA. The repertoire includes roughly 84,000 clones, around 80% of them detected once, and around 0.78% sits in the top ten. On this clone itself: Its specificity is not known.

The sort gate was single viable CD3+CD4+CD8-CD45RO+ cells for memory CD4+ T cells. This TCR was recovered from an adult in good health and CMV-seronegative. Sequencing was done on a sample of memory CD4+ T cells from blood.

For the CDR3, the DNA is TGTGCCAGCAGTTCGCGACAGGGTGGAGGTGAAAAACTGTTTTTT. Protein: CASSSRQGGGEKLFF. The gene calls are TRBV6-6 and TRBJ1-4, with TRBD1 matching over 7 bases. J was trimmed by 7 bases and V by 4 bases; bases with no gene match: 9. Germline loops: CDR1 MNHNY, CDR2 SVGAGI (reference sequence). The CDR3 contains 15 residues.